The 30 T cell receptor beta chains listed next were all sequenced from one sample in a study of CD8 T cells in ankylosing spondylitis. TCRdb redid the calling of the 5' RACE reads with MiXCR, one entry per CDR3 protein. The sample lists around 300,000 distinct CDR3 sequences; 14% to 15% were seen once. The sequenced sample was blood, either unsorted or a sorted T cell fraction (not recorded which). The receptors shown here come from a male donor with ankylosing spondylitis or in good health (not recorded which).

This chain uses TRBV5-1 with TRBJ2-5; 9 nucleotides match TRBD1. The germline V gene encodes CDR1 SGHRS and CDR2 YFSETQ. Trimming at V came to 2 bases and at J to 5 bases, leaving 10 bases not matched to a gene. The CDR3 extends over 16 amino acids. The DNA for the CDR3 is TGCGCCAGCAGCTTCCTTTGGACAGGGGAGGCCGAGACCCAGTACTTC. Translated, it gives CASSFLWTGEAETQYF.

The chain employs TRBV5-1 and TRBJ2-3; 11 bases align to TRBD2. The CDR3 spans 14 residues. Germline V gene lookup returns CDR1 SGHRS and CDR2 YFSETQ. Germline trimming cut 8 bases from V and 3 bases from J; bases unmatched to any gene: 5. CDR3 sequence (DNA): TGCGCCAGTCTACTAGCGGGAGAAACAGATACGCAGTATTTT. The encoded protein is CASLLAGETDTQYF.

The chain links TRBV12-3 or TRBV12-4 to TRBJ1-1; D is perhaps TRBD1 (5 bases). V gave up 5 bases and J gave up 4 bases, with 17 bases separating them. The CDR3 has 15 residues. CDR3 residues: CASSPAGGYVTEAFF. The CDR3 region has the DNA TGTGCCAGCAGTCCAGCGGGGGGGTACGTCACTGAAGCTTTCTTT.

This clonotype was recorded at least ten times. The chain is built from TRBV12-3 or TRBV12-4 and TRBJ1-1; D is unresolved. The CDR3 consists of 14 residues. V was clipped by 5 bases and J by 6 bases, with 16 bases between them. CDR3 bases: TGTGCCAGCAGTCTAAGGGATTCCTCGGCTGAAGCTTTCTTT. Its protein is CASSLRDSSAEAFF.

The chain carries TRBV20-1 and TRBJ1-4; D possibly corresponds to TRBD1 (6 bases). Germline V gene lookup returns CDR1 DFQATT and CDR2 SNEGSKA (reference sequence). CDR3 length equals 13 residues. The germline V and J ends were trimmed by 5 bases and 5 bases, with 12 bases remaining between them. CDR3 nucleotides: TGCAGTGCTCCCGGCAGGGGCAATGAAAAACTGTTTTTT. It codes for CSAPGRGNEKLFF.

This clonotype was seen more than once but under ten times. The rearrangement joins TRBV12-3 or TRBV12-4 to TRBJ2-3; 10 nucleotides agree with TRBD2. V lost 6 bases and J lost 4; bases outside the gene matches: 13. The CDR3 length is 17 residues. The CDR3 DNA reads as TGTGCCAGCAGCCCTAGTGTGGCTAGCGGGAGTGCAGATACGCAGTATTTT. The encoded protein is CASSPSVASGSADTQYF.

This clonotype was observed a few times. The chain is built from TRBV4-1 and TRBJ1-5; D gene ambiguous. The V gene lost 0 bases and the J gene lost 5 bases, with 11 bases spanning the gap. Germline lookup yields CDR1 MGHRA and CDR2 YSYEKL. CDR3 size: 15 residues. CDR3 loop: CASSQESRTDQPQHF. The CDR3 DNA follows: TGCGCCAGCAGCCAAGAGTCCAGGACGGATCAGCCCCAGCATTTT.

Only a few counts were recorded for this clonotype. The V call is TRBV6-1, the J call TRBJ1-5; D is uncertain. The CDR3 has 13 amino acids. Germline assignment: CDR1 MNHNS and CDR2 SASEGT. With 5 bases removed from V and 3 bases from J, the gap between germline ends came to 8 bases. The CDR3: CASSQDPNQPQHF. CDR3 nucleotides: TGTGCCAGCAGTCAGGATCCCAATCAGCCCCAGCATTTT.

The V call is TRBV2, the J call TRBJ2-5; D might be TRBD2 (5 bases). Germline V CDR1 and CDR2: SNHLY, FYNNEI. The V gene lost 3 bases and the J gene lost 4 bases, with 15 bases spanning the gap. The CDR3 is 15 residues long. CDR3 loop: CASSERVLGGETQYF. DNA of the CDR3: TGTGCCAGCAGTGAGCGGGTTTTAGGAGGAGAGACCCAGTACTTC.

This clonotype was observed many times. The chain couples TRBV27 to TRBJ2-1; TRBD2 matches at 12 bases. The germline V gene encodes CDR1 MNHEY and CDR2 SMNVEV (reference sequence). The CDR3 has 19 amino acids. The ends lost 5 bases at V and 2 bases at J; junction bases unmatched: 13. CDR3: CASSPTRGLAGNPYNEQFF. The CDR3 DNA follows: TGTGCCAGCAGTCCCACACGAGGACTAGCGGGAAACCCCTACAATGAGCAGTTCTTC.

The CDR3 DNA follows: TGTGCCAGCAGCCAAAGGTCGGTTAGAGGTACCGGGGAGCTGTTTTTT. Amino acids: CASSQRSVRGTGELFF. This chain uses TRBV3-1 with TRBJ2-2; unclear D gene. The CDR3 spans 16 residues. Trimming removed 2 bases at V and 5 bases at J, with 15 bases between. Germline values: CDR1 LGHDT, CDR2 YNNKEL (reference sequence).

The genes are TRBV6-1 and TRBJ2-1; tentative D call: TRBD1 (5 bases). From germline, CDR1 is MNHNS and CDR2 SASEGT. With 6 bases removed from V and 7 bases from J, the gap between germline ends came to 25 bases. The CDR3 contains 17 residues. The CDR3 DNA reads as TGTGCCAGCAGGCGCTTGTTTAGGGGTTCGGTAGGGAATGAGCAGTTCTTC. Translated: CASRRLFRGSVGNEQFF.

This clonotype was observed a handful of times. The V gene is TRBV5-6, the J gene TRBJ1-2; D is ambiguous. Germline CDR1 reads SGHDT; CDR2 reads YYEEEE. The CDR3 totals 13 residues. Trimming removed 1 base from V and 5 bases from J, with 9 bases in between. The CDR3 loop reads CASSLTPDYGYTF. CDR3 sequence (DNA): TGTGCCAGCAGCTTGACCCCGGATTATGGCTACACCTTC.

The J gene is TRBJ1-1, the V gene TRBV20-1; 8 bases line up with TRBD1. Germline V gene lookup returns CDR1 DFQATT and CDR2 SNEGSKA (reference sequence). CDR3 length equals 14 residues. V lost 2 bases, J lost 2 bases, and 4 bases stayed unmatched. CDR3 sequence (DNA): TGCAGTGCTAGAAGACAGGGGATAAACACTGAAGCTTTCTTT. Encoded protein: CSARRQGINTEAFF.

The chain combines TRBV4-2 with TRBJ2-1; TRBD2 aligns across 7 bases. The V gene end was trimmed by 0 bases and the J gene end by 5 bases; junction bases not matched to a gene: 7. This CDR3 region has 16 residues. In germline, CDR1 is LGHNA, CDR2 YNFKEQ. CDR3 sequence: CASSQDSSGWNNEQFF. DNA of the CDR3: TGTGCCAGCAGCCAAGACAGTAGCGGGTGGAACAATGAGCAGTTCTTC.

The J gene is TRBJ2-3, the V gene TRBV11-2; TRBD1 agrees at 9 bases. This CDR3 is built from 14 residues. Germline V CDR1 and CDR2: SGHAT, FQNNGV. Trimming at V came to 4 bases and at J to 3 bases, leaving 2 bases not matched to a gene. The CDR3 DNA is TGTGCCAGCAGCTCCGACAGGGGGACAGATACGCAGTATTTT. It translates to CASSSDRGTDTQYF.

This clonotype was observed a handful of times. The chain recombines TRBV25-1 with TRBJ1-1, with D unclear. V was clipped by 2 bases and J by 5 bases, with 12 bases between them. This CDR3 has 14 amino acids. Germline CDR1 is MGHDK and CDR2 is SYGVNS. For the CDR3, the DNA is TGTGCCAGCAGTGAAGCCGCTGGTGAAACTGAAGCTTTCTTT. Amino acid sequence: CASSEAAGETEAFF.

This clonotype was counted many times. The chain links TRBV5-1 to TRBJ2-1; tentatively, D is TRBD2 (6 bases). This CDR3 is built from 15 residues. The germline V gene has CDR1 SGHRS and CDR2 YFSETQ. V lost 2 bases and J 6 bases, leaving 15 bases between the germline ends. In DNA, the CDR3 is TGCGCCAGCAGCTTCCGAACTAGCTCAGGCAATGAGCAGTTCTTC. Protein sequence: CASSFRTSSGNEQFF.

The rearrangement joins TRBV9 to TRBJ2-1; 9 bases agree with TRBD2. The CDR3 contains 15 residues. Trimming removed 2 bases from V and 4 bases from J; junction bases left unmatched: 4. The germline V gene has CDR1 SGDLS and CDR2 YYNGEE. CDR3 sequence: CASSVASGVYNEQFF. CDR3 sequence (DNA): TGTGCCAGCAGCGTCGCTAGCGGGGTTTACAATGAGCAGTTCTTC.

This clonotype was seen only a few times. The chain couples TRBV6-5 to TRBJ2-5; TRBD2 matches 13 bases. CDR1 MNHEY and CDR2 SVGAGI come from the germline V gene. J gave up 4 bases and V 2 bases, and 4 bases lay outside the gene matches. The CDR3 totals 16 residues. CDR3 coding DNA: TGTGCCAGCAGTTACACTAGCGGGGGGGCCGGAGAGACCCAGTACTTC. This encodes CASSYTSGGAGETQYF.

In its sample, this clonotype was seen a few times. The V and J genes are TRBV5-6 and TRBJ2-4; D may be TRBD1 or TRBD2 (5 bases each). Between the trimmed V and J ends, which lost 7 bases and 0 bases, there was a span of 26 bases. Germline-derived CDR1 and CDR2 are SGHDT and YYEEEE. CDR3 length equals 19 residues. The CDR3 coding sequence is TGTGCCAGCCTCAACCGGGACGGGGATGGCTCCCTAGCCAAAAACATTCAGTACTTC. Translation: CASLNRDGDGSLAKNIQYF.

The genes are TRBV5-5 and TRBJ1-2, with D possibly TRBD1 on 6 matching bases. The CDR3 loop spans 15 amino acids. V lost 4 bases and J lost 4, with 17 bases in between. Germline CDR1 reads SGHKS; CDR2 reads YYEKEE (reference sequence). The CDR3 loop is CASSVPDRKGYGYTF. Written as DNA, the CDR3 is TGTGCCAGCAGCGTTCCGGACAGAAAAGGCTATGGCTACACCTTC.

Written as DNA, the CDR3 is TGCGCCAGCAGCCAAGATTGGGGAGGGGCCTACGAGCAGTACTTC. It is translated as CASSQDWGGAYEQYF. This sequence joins TRBV4-1 and TRBJ2-7; 7 bases are a match to TRBD2. This CDR3 has 15 amino acids. Germline V CDR1 and CDR2: MGHRA, YSYEKL. Unmatched junction bases numbered 4, after V lost 0 bases and J lost 2 bases.

The gene calls are TRBV20-1 and TRBJ1-5; D gene unclear. This CDR3 spans 16 amino acids. Germline values: CDR1 DFQATT, CDR2 SNEGSKA (reference sequence). V shed 0 bases and J shed 0 bases, with 12 bases lying between them. CDR3 DNA sequence: TGCAGTGCTAGAGAAGGTCTTACACATAGCAATCAGCCCCAGCATTTT. This translates into CSAREGLTHSNQPQHF.

The gene calls are TRBV4-1 and TRBJ2-1; TRBD2 matches 9 bases. Germline CDR1 and CDR2: MGHRA and YSYEKL. The CDR3 loop spans 17 amino acids. Trimming at V came to 0 bases and at J to 2 bases, leaving 5 bases not matched to a gene. In DNA, the CDR3 is TGCGCCAGCAGCCAAGAGGCTAGCGGGAAAACCTACAATGAGCAGTTCTTC. This encodes CASSQEASGKTYNEQFF.

This clonotype has ten or more counts. This chain joins TRBV12-3 or TRBV12-4 and TRBJ2-2, with 8 bases matching TRBD2. The CDR3 totals 14 residues. V lost 6 bases, J lost 4 bases, and 4 bases stayed unmatched. This CDR3 reads CASRELAATGELFF. DNA for the CDR3: TGTGCCAGCAGAGAACTAGCGGCCACCGGGGAGCTGTTTTTT.

This clonotype was recorded at least ten times. The chain has TRBV2 and TRBJ2-5, with 9 bases that match TRBD1. The CDR3 runs to 13 residues. The germline gives CDR1 SNHLY, CDR2 FYNNEI. Trimming at V came to 8 bases and at J to 5 bases, leaving 6 bases not matched to a gene. CDR3 coding DNA: TGTGCCAGCGGGACAGGGAAAGGGGAGACCCAGTACTTC. Amino acids: CASGTGKGETQYF.

V and J are TRBV28 and TRBJ1-5; D is perhaps TRBD1 (5 bases). The germline CDR1 and CDR2 sequences are MDHEN and SYDVKM. The length of the CDR3 is 15 residues. The V end was cut by 3 bases, the J end by 2 bases, with 11 bases between. CDR3 protein: CASSFGRVGNQPQHF. CDR3 coding DNA: TGTGCCAGCAGTTTCGGCAGGGTCGGCAATCAGCCCCAGCATTTT.

This clonotype appeared a few times. V and J are TRBV20-1 and TRBJ1-1, with D unresolved. Deletions cut 6 bases from V and 0 bases from J, with 8 bases between. The CDR3 spans 12 residues. Per germline, CDR1 DFQATT and CDR2 SNEGSKA (reference sequence). The CDR3: CSAERVNTEAFF. In nucleotides, the CDR3 is TGCAGTGCGGAAAGGGTGAACACTGAAGCTTTCTTT.

The chain combines TRBV2 with TRBJ2-5; D possibly matches TRBD1 or TRBD2 (6 bases each). Trimming stripped 5 bases from V and 1 base from J, with 14 bases between. Looked up from germline, CDR1 is SNHLY and CDR2 is FYNNEI. The CDR3 is made up of 15 amino acids. CDR3 coding DNA: TGTGCCAGCAGTCTGGGGGGCAGGGTCCAAGAGACCCAGTACTTC. This gives the protein CASSLGGRVQETQYF. Supplemented by reference TRBV2 and TRBJ2-5, the full variable domain reads EPEVTQTPSHQVTQMGQEVILRCVPISNHLYFYWYRQILGQKVEFLVSFYNNEISEKSEIFDDQFSVERPDGSNFTLKIRSTKLEDSAMYFCASSLGGRVQETQYFGPGTRLLVL.